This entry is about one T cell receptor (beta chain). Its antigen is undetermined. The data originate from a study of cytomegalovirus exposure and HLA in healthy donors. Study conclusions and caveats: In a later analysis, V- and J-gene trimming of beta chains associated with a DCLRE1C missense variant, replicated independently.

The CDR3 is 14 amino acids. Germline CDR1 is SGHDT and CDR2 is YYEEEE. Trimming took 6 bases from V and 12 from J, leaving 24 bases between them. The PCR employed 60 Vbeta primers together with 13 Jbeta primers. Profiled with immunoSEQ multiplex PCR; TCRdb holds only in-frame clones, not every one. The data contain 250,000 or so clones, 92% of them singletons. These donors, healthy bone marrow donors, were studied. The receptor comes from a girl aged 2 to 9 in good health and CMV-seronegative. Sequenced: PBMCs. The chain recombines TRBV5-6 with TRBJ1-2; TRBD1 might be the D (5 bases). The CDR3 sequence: CASTRETSGGGHTF. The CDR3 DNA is TGTGCCAGCACCCGAGAGACCTCTGGGGGAGGCCACACCTTC.